Following are 17 T cell receptor beta chains from one sample sequenced in a study of T cell responses to AZD1222 COVID-19 vaccine (dated by TCRdb to the early 2020s). The time point tag for this specimen amounts to: about 28 days (+/-7) after the second vaccine dose. The library came from the immunoSEQ multiplex PCR assay. Drawn from immuneACCESS, this table holds only the in-frame rearrangements with V and J called that TCRdb kept. Clones are partly lost; checked studies trace under half to an unresolved V gene and leave the rest unexplained. The sample data list around 130,000 clones, and around nine tenths of these were observed just once. Roughly 1% of the sample is taken by the ten largest. Material: peripheral blood, obtained 28 days after the second AZD1222 dose. The source of these receptors is an adult who received the AZD1222 COVID-19 vaccine.

CDR3 DNA sequence: TGTGCCACCAGCAGAGGGACAGGGCTTAACAATCAGCCCCAGCATTTT. The encoded protein is CATSRGTGLNNQPQHF. This chain uses TRBV15 with TRBJ1-5; 8 positions match TRBD1. Germline V gives CDR1 LNHNV, CDR2 YYDKDF (reference sequence). V was clipped by 1 base and J by 3 bases; unmatched bases: 5. This CDR3 spans 16 amino acids. The whole variable domain, remainder taken from reference TRBV15 and TRBJ1-5, is DAMVIQNPRYQVTQFGKPVTLSCSQTLNHNVMYWYQQKSSQAPKLLFHYYDKDFNNEADTPDNFQSRRPNTSFCFLDIRSPGLGDTAMYLCATSRGTGLNNQPQHFGDGTRLSIL.

The chain combines TRBV7-2 with TRBJ2-5, with 9 bases fitting TRBD2. Germline V gene lookup returns CDR1 SGHTA and CDR2 FQGNSA. Germline trimming cut 2 bases from V and 2 bases from J; bases unmatched to any gene: 3. CDR3 length: 15 amino acids. The CDR3 spells CASSLIAGVQETQYF. Written as DNA, the CDR3 is TGTGCCAGCAGCTTAATAGCGGGGGTGCAAGAGACCCAGTACTTC. Full variable domain (outside the CDR3, taken from reference TRBV7-2 and TRBJ2-5): GAGVSQSPSNKVTEKGKDVELRCDPISGHTALYWYRQSLGQGLEFLIYFQGNSAPDKSGLPSDRFSAERTGGSVSTLTIQRTQQEDSAVYLCASSLIAGVQETQYFGPGTRLLVL.

The chain is built from TRBV4-3 and TRBJ2-1; D is unresolved. The CDR3 is made up of 17 amino acids. Germline assignment: CDR1 LGHNA and CDR2 YSLEER. V lost 0 bases to trimming and J lost 2 bases, with 14 bases between them. The CDR3 nucleotides read TGCGCCAGCAGCCAAGATCCGACTGGAACAGCCTACAATGAGCAGTTCTTC. Translation: CASSQDPTGTAYNEQFF.

The genes are TRBV28 and TRBJ2-7, with TRBD1 matching 12 bases. Germline trimming cut 5 bases from V and 4 bases from J; bases unmatched to any gene: 9. The CDR3 is 16 residues long. Per germline, CDR1 MDHEN and CDR2 SYDVKM. The CDR3 protein is CASSGGGTGGRYEQYF. Written as DNA, the CDR3 is TGTGCCAGCAGTGGAGGAGGGACAGGGGGCAGGTACGAGCAGTACTTC. Looking up the rest from reference TRBV28 and TRBJ2-7 gives the full variable domain: DVKVTQSSRYLVKRTGEKVFLECVQDMDHENMFWYRQDPGLGLRLIYFSYDVKMKEKGDIPEGYSVSREKKERFSLILESASTNQTSMYLCASSGGGTGGRYEQYFGPGTRLTVT.

The rearrangement joins TRBV29-1 to TRBJ1-3; the D is unclear. Germline V CDR1 and CDR2: SQVTM, ANQGSEA. CDR3 length: 11 residues. The ends were cut back, 3 bases at V and 7 bases at J, with 7 bases in the middle. Here the CDR3 reads CSVEAGNTIYF. In DNA form, the CDR3 reads TGCAGCGTTGAGGCCGGGAACACCATATATTTT. Filled out from reference TRBV29-1 and TRBJ1-3, the complete variable domain reads SAVISQKPSRDICQRGTSLTIQCQVDSQVTMMFWYRQQPGQSLTLIATANQGSEATYESGFVIDKFPISRPNLTFSTLTVSNMSPEDSSIYLCSVEAGNTIYFGEGSWLTVV.

The chain couples TRBV7-9 to TRBJ1-1; unclear D gene. The CDR3 contains 15 residues. The V gene's germline CDR1 is SEHNR and CDR2 FQNEAQ (reference sequence). Trimming cost V 6 bases and J 1 base, with 15 bases left between them. CDR3 in DNA: TGTGCCAGCAGTCTAAGGACGGACGGGAACACTGAAGCTTTCTTT. Amino acid sequence: CASSLRTDGNTEAFF.

The chain uses TRBV28 and TRBJ1-1; 8 nucleotides match TRBD1. This CDR3 region has 19 residues. CDR1 and CDR2 from the germline V gene are MDHEN and SYDVKM. V was pared by 3 bases and J by 1 base, with 16 bases of the junction left unmatched. The CDR3 DNA is TGTGCCAGCAGTTTGTCCTATTCCAACAGGGGGATGGGGAACACTGAAGCTTTCTTT. This codes for CASSLSYSNRGMGNTEAFF. Filled out from reference TRBV28 and TRBJ1-1, the complete variable domain reads DVKVTQSSRYLVKRTGEKVFLECVQDMDHENMFWYRQDPGLGLRLIYFSYDVKMKEKGDIPEGYSVSREKKERFSLILESASTNQTSMYLCASSLSYSNRGMGNTEAFFGQGTRLTVV.

This clone occurred once. The chain carries TRBV6-2 or TRBV6-3 and TRBJ2-2; the D gene is possibly TRBD1 (6 bases). Germline V gene data show CDR1 as MNHEY and CDR2 as SVGEGT. V was pared by 5 bases and J by 6 bases, with 19 bases between. The CDR3 has 16 residues. Here the CDR3 reads CASSSSQIRGAGELFF. In nucleotides, the CDR3 is TGTGCCAGCAGTAGCTCACAGATCAGGGGTGCCGGGGAGCTGTTTTTT.

The rearrangement joins TRBV29-1 to TRBJ2-1; the match to TRBD2 covers 8 bases. The germline gives CDR1 SQVTM, CDR2 ANQGSEA. The trim removed 6 bases at V and 6 bases at J, leaving 7 bases unmatched. There are 13 residues in the CDR3. The chain's CDR3 is CSVEREGGNEQFF. The CDR3 region has the DNA TGCAGCGTGGAACGGGAGGGCGGCAATGAGCAGTTCTTC.

The chain employs TRBV27 and TRBJ2-1; tentatively, D is TRBD2 (5 bases). CDR3 size: 12 residues. Germline V lookup: CDR1 MNHEY, CDR2 SMNVEV (reference sequence). V was shortened by 0 bases and J by 11 bases, with 8 bases between the two germline ends. CDR3 region: CASSLSGSQQFF. CDR3 DNA sequence: TGTGCCAGCAGTTTATCAGGGAGCCAGCAGTTCTTC.

About this clone: Other DNA sequences in the sample encode the same CDR3. The chain carries TRBV5-1 and TRBJ1-1; possible D gene TRBD1, 5 bases. The CDR3 has 13 residues. Germline V gives CDR1 SGHRS, CDR2 YFSETQ. The V and J ends lost 4 bases and 1 base respectively, with 8 bases between them. The CDR3 bases are TGCGCCAGCAGCCTTGGGACGAACACTGAAGCTTTCTTT. This sequence encodes CASSLGTNTEAFF.

This chain uses TRBV28 with TRBJ1-5; tentative D call: TRBD1 (6 bases). The CDR3 contains 14 residues. V was trimmed by 6 bases and J by 3 bases, leaving 12 bases between them. Germline CDR1 reads MDHEN; CDR2 reads SYDVKM. Written as DNA, the CDR3 is TGTGCCAGCAGGGGATACAGGGTCAATCAGCCCCAGCATTTT. This encodes CASRGYRVNQPQHF.

This clone occurred once. The V and J genes are TRBV25-1 and TRBJ1-3; TRBD1 might be the D (5 bases). V lost 2 bases and J lost 0, with 8 bases in between. Germline CDR1 reads MGHDK; CDR2 reads SYGVNS. The CDR3 is 15 residues long. CDR3 in DNA: TGTGCCAGCAGTGAAAGGGGAAACTCTGGAAACACCATATATTTT. As protein: CASSERGNSGNTIYF.

As concerns this clone: At one of its ends the junction is not consistent with the germline gene, which may arise from a read error. The chain is built from TRBV6-5 and TRBJ2-1, with D unclear. The CDR3 loop spans 14 amino acids. Germline CDR1 is MNHEY and CDR2 is SVGAGI. CDR3 coding DNA: TGTGCCAGCAGAAATGAGGCATCGTGGAATGAGCGGTTCTTC. It yields the protein CASRNEASWNERFF.

V usage is TRBV7-2 and J usage is TRBJ2-7, with 7 nucleotides matching TRBD1. There are 17 residues in the CDR3. The ends lost 0 bases at V and 3 bases at J; junction bases unmatched: 11. The germline V gene has CDR1 SGHTA and CDR2 FQGNSA. CDR3 region: CASSLAWGRGIVYEQYF. The DNA of the CDR3 is TGTGCCAGCAGCTTAGCATGGGGCAGGGGGATTGTCTACGAGCAGTACTTC.

The chain recombines TRBV29-1 with TRBJ1-2; no clear D gene. V was trimmed by 3 bases and J by 4 bases, leaving 9 bases between them. The CDR3 is 12 amino acids. Germline V CDR1 and CDR2: SQVTM, ANQGSEA. This CDR3 is CSVEAGSYGYTF. CDR3 DNA: TGCAGCGTTGAGGCTGGGAGCTATGGCTACACCTTC.

The J gene is TRBJ1-6, the V gene TRBV28; the D is unclear. The germline V gene encodes CDR1 MDHEN and CDR2 SYDVKM. CDR3 length: 13 amino acids. Trimming pared 5 bases from V and 0 bases from J, leaving 2 bases between. CDR3 protein: CASSVSYNSPLHF. DNA of the CDR3: TGTGCCAGCAGTGTCTCCTATAATTCACCCCTCCACTTT. Full variable domain (rest looked up from reference TRBV28 and TRBJ1-6): DVKVTQSSRYLVKRTGEKVFLECVQDMDHENMFWYRQDPGLGLRLIYFSYDVKMKEKGDIPEGYSVSREKKERFSLILESASTNQTSMYLCASSVSYNSPLHFGNGTRLTVT.